One and the same sample provided the 19 T cell receptor beta chains below, sequenced in a study of breast tumors, draining lymph nodes, adjacent tissues. TCRdb reprocessed the multiplex PCR reads via MiXCR and lists one record per CDR3 protein. The table records 100,000 to 150,000 distinct CDR3 sequences, about 20% of them present only once. Samples came from axillary lymph nodes draining the breast cancer. The material sequenced was axillary lymph node tissue. These receptors were taken from a female donor with breast cancer. Some clones in this sample may be carry-over from other donors' samples.

This clonotype was counted at least ten times. V gene TRBV19 combines with J gene TRBJ2-5; D gene ambiguous. Deletions cut 5 bases from V and 3 bases from J, with 10 bases between. CDR1 and CDR2 (germline): LNHDA, SQIVND (reference sequence). This CDR3 is 13 amino acids long. The CDR3 bases are TGTGCCAGTAGTCGGACGCTTGAAGAGACCCAGTACTTC. It codes for CASSRTLEETQYF.

This clonotype was seen repeatedly, ten times or more. The V call is TRBV10-2, the J call TRBJ2-7; TRBD2 agrees at 9 bases. Germline assignment: CDR1 WSHSY and CDR2 SAAADI. V shed 6 bases, J shed 7 bases, and the junction held 13 bases outside the gene matches. The CDR3 sequence is 15 residues long. The CDR3, as DNA: TGCGCCAGCAGAGTTATAGCGGGAGACCTTGGGGAGCAGTACTTC. This sequence encodes CASRVIAGDLGEQYF.

As for this clonotype: This may be a read error: a much more frequent sequence differs by one nucleotide. The chain has TRBV5-6 and TRBJ2-7; 11 bases line up with TRBD2. The V and J ends lost 3 bases and 10 bases, in that order; junction bases with no gene match: 12. CDR1 and CDR2 (germline): SGHDT, YYEEEE. The CDR3 consists of 15 residues. CDR3 in amino acids: CASSSTSGSEPGQYF. The CDR3 DNA follows: TGTGCCAGCAGCTCTACTAGCGGGAGTGAACCGGGACAGTACTTC.

This clonotype was observed a few times. V is TRBV11-2 and J is TRBJ2-2; TRBD2 matches at 7 bases. The CDR3 extends over 14 amino acids. The germline CDR1 and CDR2 sequences are SGHAT and FQNNGV. After removal of 5 bases from V and 5 bases from J, the junction contained 5 bases not matched to a gene. Here the CDR3 reads CASSTTGGTGELFF. CDR3 in DNA: TGTGCCAGCAGCACTACCGGGGGGACCGGGGAGCTGTTTTTT.

This clonotype was observed at least ten times. V is TRBV11-3 and J is TRBJ2-7; D tentatively fits TRBD1 or TRBD2 (5 bases each). There are 14 residues in the CDR3. Trimming took 5 bases from V and 2 from J, leaving 13 bases between them. Germline V gene sequence: CDR1 SGHNT, CDR2 YENEEA. The CDR3 reads CASSGRDAPYEQYF. The CDR3, as DNA: TGTGCCAGCAGCGGCCGGGACGCCCCCTACGAGCAGTACTTC.

This clonotype was picked up many times. The CDR3 nucleotides read TGCGCCAGCAGCTTGGGGACCACCGACACCGGGGAGCTGTTTTTT. Translation: CASSLGTTDTGELFF. The chain employs TRBV5-1 and TRBJ2-2; D gene uncertain. This CDR3 has 15 residues. V was shortened by 0 bases and J by 3 bases, with 9 bases between the two germline ends. CDR1 is SGHRS and CDR2 is YFSETQ in the germline V gene.

The chain links TRBV20-1 to TRBJ2-5, with a possible D match to TRBD2 (5 bases). The V gene lost 1 base and the J gene lost 4 bases, with 16 bases spanning the gap. Germline-derived CDR1 and CDR2 are DFQATT and SNEGSKA (reference sequence). The CDR3 contains 15 residues. DNA of the CDR3: TGCAGTGCTAGAGCTAGCCCCATGAGCGGAGAGACCCAGTACTTC. Its protein product is CSARASPMSGETQYF.

This clonotype has a count of ten or more. The chain joins TRBV13 to TRBJ1-3, with D hard to call. Per germline, CDR1 PRHDT and CDR2 FYEKMQ (reference sequence). This CDR3 comprises 15 residues. V shed 5 bases and J shed 0 bases, with 11 bases lying between them. CDR3 protein: CASSDGMHSGNTIYF. In nucleotides, the CDR3 is TGTGCCAGCAGCGACGGGATGCACTCTGGAAACACCATATATTTT.

This clonotype was seen ten or more times. The J gene is TRBJ2-5, the V gene TRBV6-6; 10 bases match TRBD2. Germline V gene data show CDR1 as MNHNY and CDR2 as SVGAGI (reference sequence). This CDR3 is 15 amino acids long. V lost 4 bases to trimming and J lost 5 bases; unmatched junction nucleotides: 7. DNA of the CDR3: TGTGCCAGCAGTTTCCTAGCGGGGGTCGGGGAGACCCAGTACTTC. This gives the protein CASSFLAGVGETQYF.

This clonotype came up many times. CDR3 in amino acids: CSARGSTSPAYEQYF. In DNA, the CDR3 is TGCAGTGCTAGGGGGTCGACTAGCCCGGCGTACGAGCAGTACTTC. V gene TRBV20-1 combines with J gene TRBJ2-7, with 7 nucleotides matching TRBD2. With V trimmed by 3 bases and J by 4 bases, 12 bases remained unmatched. This CDR3 is 15 amino acids long. Germline V CDR1 and CDR2: DFQATT, SNEGSKA (reference sequence).

About this clonotype: A read error may be the cause here, since a much bigger clone is one base away. The CDR3 here is CASSHDDTGLETQYF. The DNA for the CDR3 is TGTGCCAGCAGTCACGACGATACAGGTTTAGAGACCCAGTACTTC. The chain is built from TRBV3-1 and TRBJ2-5; D may be TRBD1 (5 bases). Germline CDR1 and CDR2: LGHDT and YNNKEL (reference sequence). The CDR3 contains 15 residues. The V and J ends lost 6 bases and 4 bases respectively, with 18 bases between them.

Many counts were recorded for this clonotype. The rearrangement uses TRBV27 and TRBJ2-3; no reliable D call. Per germline, CDR1 MNHEY and CDR2 SMNVEV (reference sequence). Deletions cut 1 base from V and 4 bases from J, with 6 bases between. The CDR3 covers 13 residues. CDR3 sequence reads: CASSLYSADTQYF. CDR3 nucleotides: TGTGCCAGCAGTTTATATTCGGCAGATACGCAGTATTTT.

Ten or more counts support this clonotype. V gene TRBV4-1 combines with J gene TRBJ1-6; possible D gene TRBD1, 5 bases. The CDR3 has 16 amino acids. The germline V and J ends were trimmed by 1 base and 1 base, with 8 bases remaining between them. CDR1 and CDR2 from the germline V gene are MGHRA and YSYEKL. The CDR3: CASSQGRGSYNSPLHF. The DNA of the CDR3 is TGCGCCAGCAGCCAAGGGAGGGGTTCCTATAATTCACCCCTCCACTTT.

Details on this clonotype: A much larger clone is a single base away; this may be a read error. The chain combines TRBV14 with TRBJ2-1; 7 nucleotides line up with TRBD2. Germline CDR1 and CDR2: SGHDN and FVKESK. The CDR3 consists of 14 residues. The CDR3 DNA sequence: TGTGCCAGCAGGCCTAGCGGCTCCTACAATGGGCAGTTCTTC. Its translation is CASRPSGSYNGQFF.

This clonotype was seen at least ten times. J is TRBJ1-2 and V is TRBV19; 10 nucleotides align to TRBD1. V was clipped by 4 bases and J by 7 bases; unmatched bases: 6. The CDR3 is 14 amino acids. Germline CDR1 LNHDA, CDR2 SQIVND (reference sequence). This chain's CDR3 is CASSTDRGLSGYTF. The CDR3 region has the DNA TGTGCCAGTAGTACTGACAGGGGGCTCAGTGGCTACACCTTC. Filled out from reference TRBV19 and TRBJ1-2, the complete variable domain reads DGGITQSPKYLFRKEGQNVTLSCEQNLNHDAMYWYRQDPGQGLRLIYYSQIVNDFQKGDIAEGYSVSREKKESFPLTVTSAQKNPTAFYLCASSTDRGLSGYTFGSGTRLTVV.

This clonotype was counted at least ten times. The DNA for the CDR3 is TGTGCCAGCAGCTTAGGAGACATCTCGTCCCGCGGAAATTCACCCCTCCACTTT. This codes for CASSLGDISSRGNSPLHF. The chain links TRBV7-6 to TRBJ1-6; the D is unclear. The CDR3 covers 18 residues. Germline loops: CDR1 SGHVS, CDR2 FNYEAQ. V lost 1 base and J lost 7, with 20 bases in between.

This clonotype was seen ten or more times. The chain joins TRBV5-1 to TRBJ2-3, with D tentatively TRBD1 or TRBD2 (5 bases each). This CDR3 is built from 15 residues. Germline V gene lookup returns CDR1 SGHRS and CDR2 YFSETQ. V was cut by 0 bases and J by 6 bases, with 14 bases left in between. The CDR3 region is CASSLASRDGDTQYF. In DNA, the CDR3 is TGCGCCAGCAGCTTGGCCTCAAGGGACGGGGATACGCAGTATTTT.

About this clonotype: Possible read error: a much larger clone is one base away. V and J are TRBV2 and TRBJ1-2; 9 nucleotides match TRBD1. Germline assignment: CDR1 SNHLY and CDR2 FYNNEI. The CDR3 is 16 amino acids. The CDR3 sequence: CASSPDRGVSDYGHTF. Written as DNA, the CDR3 is TGTGCCAGCAGTCCTGACAGGGGGGTATCAGACTATGGCCACACCTTC.

On this clonotype: Compared with germline, one end of the junction differs, possibly owing to a read error. The chain carries TRBV27 and TRBJ1-5; no firm D call. The germline V gene encodes CDR1 MNHEY and CDR2 SMNVEV (reference sequence). The CDR3 spans 15 residues. The CDR3 here is CASSGYGVNNQPQHF. The CDR3 DNA sequence: TGCGCCAGCAGCGGGTATGGAGTGAACAATCAGCCCCAGCATTTT.